Shown below are 3 T cell receptor beta chains from a single sample sequenced in a study of blood T cell repertoires in COVID-19. Libraries were prepared by immunoSEQ multiplex PCR; TCRdb keeps only in-frame clonotypes and omits some of them. The data show 150,000 to 200,000 clones, roughly 88% seen once. Sequenced: PBMCs or T cells enriched from blood (not recorded which). These receptor sequences come from a woman between 45 and 65 years old who had recovered from COVID-19.

J is TRBJ2-7 and V is TRBV11-2, with D possibly being TRBD2 (5 bases). This CDR3 is built from 15 residues. V dropped 0 bases and J dropped 7 bases, with 16 bases sitting between them. Per the germline V gene, CDR1 is SGHAT and CDR2 is FQNNGV. The CDR3 DNA reads as TGTGCCAGCAGCTTAGAAGTGTCAGGACTTTCTGAGCAGTACTTC. Its translation is CASSLEVSGLSEQYF.

This chain connects TRBV12-5 to TRBJ2-7; D not certain. The CDR3 covers 13 residues. Trimming cost V 6 bases and J 6 bases, with 15 bases left between them. The V gene's germline CDR1 is LGHNT and CDR2 FRNRAP. Here the CDR3 reads CASGTPVSVEQYF. In nucleotides, the CDR3 is TGTGCTAGTGGAACCCCAGTGTCCGTCGAGCAGTACTTC.

The gene calls are TRBV7-9 and TRBJ1-2; 12 nucleotides agree with TRBD1. Losses at the gene ends were 0 bases for V and 6 bases for J; bases not matched to a gene: 2. The CDR3 is made up of 15 amino acids. The germline gives CDR1 SEHNR, CDR2 FQNEAQ (reference sequence). CDR3 sequence (DNA): TGTGCCAGCAGCTTAGCGGGACAGGGGGCCCATGGCTACACCTTC. Residues: CASSLAGQGAHGYTF.